The rows below give T cell receptor beta chains drawn from one sample of a study of OX40 agonist ivuxolimab in advanced cancers. Assay: immunoSEQ multiplex PCR; the TCRdb copy retains only in-frame clones and omits some. This sample has 98,000 or so clones; approximately 90% occur once, and the top ten carry 0.82%. The specimen was CD4+ or CD8+ T cells sorted from blood, collected in a trial of the OX40 agonist ivuxolimab. The receptors shown here come from an adult with an advanced solid tumor such as melanoma, head and neck, liver or kidney cancer. Each CDR3 is given with its conserved first and last residue. Fields, in order: CDR3 length, D gene, clone size, V gene, J gene, CDR3 DNA, CDR3 protein. The D gene is left open where the match is weak. Only some rows state a clone size, as once, few, many or a class for expanded clones.

CDR3 length: 14
D gene: NA
clone size: many
V gene: TRBV19
J gene: TRBJ1-1
CDR3 DNA: TGTGCCAGTAATGGGGCCCCGGAGAACACTGAAGCTTTCTTT
CDR3 protein: CASNGAPENTEAFF

CDR3 length: 15
D gene: TRBD1
clone size: NA
V gene: TRBV5-4
J gene: TRBJ1-1
CDR3 DNA: TGTGCCAGCAGCAAACAGGGGGTCCTGAACACTGAAGCTTTCTTT
CDR3 protein: CASSKQGVLNTEAFF

CDR3 length: 12
D gene: TRBD1
clone size: once
V gene: TRBV29-1
J gene: TRBJ2-2
CDR3 DNA: TGCAGCGGGGACAGGGGAACCGGGGAGCTGTTTTTT
CDR3 protein: CSGDRGTGELFF

CDR3 length: 19
D gene: TRBD2
clone size: NA
V gene: TRBV5-6
J gene: TRBJ2-5
CDR3 DNA: TGTGCCAGCAGCTTGGGGACGGGACTAGCGGGAGGGCTGCAAGAGACCCAGTACTTC
CDR3 protein: CASSLGTGLAGGLQETQYF

CDR3 length: 13
D gene: NA
clone size: NA
V gene: TRBV14
J gene: TRBJ2-5
CDR3 DNA: TGTGCCAGCAGCCTAGGTGCCCAAGAGACCCAGTACTTC
CDR3 protein: CASSLGAQETQYF

CDR3 length: 14
D gene: NA
clone size: NA
V gene: TRBV28
J gene: TRBJ1-5
CDR3 DNA: TGTGCCAGCACCGGAGGGTTTGTAAATCAGCCCCAGCATTTT
CDR3 protein: CASTGGFVNQPQHF

CDR3 length: 14
D gene: NA
clone size: NA
V gene: TRBV6-5
J gene: TRBJ2-1
CDR3 DNA: TGTGCCAGCAGCCATAGCAGCGGATACAATGAGCAGTTCTTC
CDR3 protein: CASSHSSGYNEQFF

CDR3 length: 16
D gene: NA
clone size: NA
V gene: TRBV5-1
J gene: TRBJ2-5
CDR3 DNA: TGCGCCAGCAGCTTGGCCCTCGCCAGGGGATTAGAGACCCAGTACTTC
CDR3 protein: CASSLALARGLETQYF

CDR3 length: 14
D gene: NA
clone size: once
V gene: TRBV7-7
J gene: TRBJ2-2
CDR3 DNA: TGTGCCAGCAGCCCCGGACCGCGCACCGGGGAGCTGTTTTTT
CDR3 protein: CASSPGPRTGELFF

CDR3 length: 13
D gene: NA
clone size: NA
V gene: TRBV7-2
J gene: TRBJ1-2
CDR3 DNA: TGTGCCAGCAGCTCCGGACAGAACTATGGCTACACCTTC
CDR3 protein: CASSSGQNYGYTF

CDR3 length: 16
D gene: TRBD2
clone size: NA
V gene: TRBV5-1
J gene: TRBJ2-2
CDR3 DNA: TGCGCCAGCAGTCCGCCTAGCGGGTCGGGCACCGGGGAGCTGTTTTTT
CDR3 protein: CASSPPSGSGTGELFF

CDR3 length: 15
D gene: NA
clone size: NA
V gene: TRBV6-1
J gene: TRBJ1-5
CDR3 DNA: TGTGCCAGCAGTGAACTCAGGGGTGGCAATCAGCCCCAGCATTTT
CDR3 protein: CASSELRGGNQPQHF

CDR3 length: 14
D gene: NA
clone size: NA
V gene: TRBV7-2
J gene: TRBJ1-3
CDR3 DNA: TGTGCCAGCAGCTTGAGGGGGTCTGGAAACACCATATATTTT
CDR3 protein: CASSLRGSGNTIYF

CDR3 length: 15
D gene: NA
clone size: NA
V gene: TRBV11-2
J gene: TRBJ2-2
CDR3 DNA: TGTGCCAGCAGCTTTCCAGGGGCGGGCACCGGGGAGCTGTTTTTT
CDR3 protein: CASSFPGAGTGELFF

CDR3 length: 15
D gene: TRBD2
clone size: NA
V gene: TRBV2
J gene: TRBJ2-5
CDR3 DNA: TGTGCCAGCAGCGCTAGCGGGGCGTGGCAAGAGACCCAGTACTTC
CDR3 protein: CASSASGAWQETQYF

CDR3 length: 17
D gene: TRBD2
clone size: NA
V gene: TRBV7-3
J gene: TRBJ2-1
CDR3 DNA: TGTGCCAGCAGCTTAACATCGGGGAGCGGGAGGTACAATGAGCAGTTCTTC
CDR3 protein: CASSLTSGSGRYNEQFF

CDR3 length: 13
D gene: NA
clone size: NA
V gene: TRBV29-1
J gene: TRBJ1-6
CDR3 DNA: TGCAGCGTTTCACAGGGTAGCTATTCACCCCTCCACTTT
CDR3 protein: CSVSQGSYSPLHF

CDR3 length: 15
D gene: NA
clone size: NA
V gene: TRBV7-6
J gene: TRBJ1-3
CDR3 DNA: TGTGCCAGCAGCTTAGAGTCGGCCGTCGGAAACACCATATATTTT
CDR3 protein: CASSLESAVGNTIYF

CDR3 length: 16
D gene: TRBD1
clone size: NA
V gene: TRBV19
J gene: TRBJ1-5
CDR3 DNA: TGTGCCAGTAACATAGGTGGGACAGCCTTTAATCAGCCCCAGCATTTT
CDR3 protein: CASNIGGTAFNQPQHF

CDR3 length: 15
D gene: TRBD1
clone size: NA
V gene: TRBV9
J gene: TRBJ1-4
CDR3 DNA: TGTGCCAGCAGCGCCGGACAGGGGAACGCTGAAAAACTGTTTTTT
CDR3 protein: CASSAGQGNAEKLFF

CDR3 length: 14
D gene: NA
clone size: NA
V gene: TRBV7-9
J gene: TRBJ2-5
CDR3 DNA: TGTGCCAGCAGCTTAGACAGGAACCAAGAGACCCAGTACTTC
CDR3 protein: CASSLDRNQETQYF

CDR3 length: 13
D gene: NA
clone size: few
V gene: TRBV7-9
J gene: TRBJ2-1
CDR3 DNA: TGTGCCAGCAGCTTAGGTGGTGCGCTAGAGCAGTTCTTC
CDR3 protein: CASSLGGALEQFF

CDR3 length: 15
D gene: TRBD2
clone size: NA
V gene: TRBV5-6
J gene: TRBJ2-1
CDR3 DNA: TGTGCCAGCAGCTCCAGCGGGAGCGGTTACAATGAGCAGTTCTTC
CDR3 protein: CASSSSGSGYNEQFF

CDR3 length: 15
D gene: TRBD2
clone size: NA
V gene: TRBV5-1
J gene: TRBJ2-1
CDR3 DNA: TGCGCCAGCGCCCCGCGGGCGGGAGGGCCGTATGAGCAGTTCTTC
CDR3 protein: CASAPRAGGPYEQFF

CDR3 length: 14
D gene: NA
clone size: NA
V gene: TRBV6-6
J gene: TRBJ2-7
CDR3 DNA: TGTGCCAGCAGTTCTCACAGTACACCCTACGAGCAGTACTTC
CDR3 protein: CASSSHSTPYEQYF

CDR3 length: 13
D gene: TRBD2
clone size: NA
V gene: TRBV10-3
J gene: TRBJ2-1
CDR3 DNA: TGTGCCATTAGCGGGAGAGGCCCCCATGAGCAGTTCTTC
CDR3 protein: CAISGRGPHEQFF

CDR3 length: 14
D gene: NA
clone size: NA
V gene: TRBV7-2
J gene: TRBJ1-1
CDR3 DNA: TGTGCCAGCACCCCCTGGGAGGGGGACACTGAAGCTTTCTTT
CDR3 protein: CASTPWEGDTEAFF

CDR3 length: 14
D gene: TRBD2
clone size: NA
V gene: TRBV9
J gene: TRBJ2-3
CDR3 DNA: TGTGCCAGCAGCCCAAGCGGGACCACAGATACGCAGTATTTT
CDR3 protein: CASSPSGTTDTQYF

CDR3 length: 16
D gene: TRBD2
clone size: NA
V gene: TRBV19
J gene: TRBJ2-1
CDR3 DNA: TGTGCCAGTAGTACTATTAGCGGGGGTCTCTGGGATGAGCAGTTCTTC
CDR3 protein: CASSTISGGLWDEQFF

CDR3 length: 19
D gene: NA
clone size: NA
V gene: TRBV21-1
J gene: TRBJ1-1
CDR3 DNA: TGTGCCAGCAGCAAAGATAGGGTGGATCGGGACAGGGGGATTTTGTGTGCTTTCTTT
CDR3 protein: CASSKDRVDRDRGILCAFF

CDR3 length: 17
D gene: TRBD2
clone size: NA
V gene: TRBV6-4
J gene: TRBJ2-1
CDR3 DNA: TGTGCCAGCCCGGGACTAGCGAAGACCCTCTCCTACAATGAGCAGTTCTTC
CDR3 protein: CASPGLAKTLSYNEQFF

CDR3 length: 14
D gene: NA
clone size: few
V gene: TRBV19
J gene: TRBJ1-4
CDR3 DNA: TGTGCCAGCCAGCCCCGGGAATTCGGAGAAAAACTGTTTTTT
CDR3 protein: CASQPREFGEKLFF

CDR3 length: 14
D gene: NA
clone size: NA
V gene: TRBV15
J gene: TRBJ2-5
CDR3 DNA: TGTGCCACCAGCAGAGCAGGGGACCAAGAGACCCAGTACTTC
CDR3 protein: CATSRAGDQETQYF

CDR3 length: 13
D gene: NA
clone size: NA
V gene: TRBV7-9
J gene: TRBJ1-1
CDR3 DNA: TGTGCCAGCAGCCAAGATGGGGACACTGAAGCTTTCTTT
CDR3 protein: CASSQDGDTEAFF

CDR3 length: 12
D gene: TRBD1
clone size: NA
V gene: TRBV19
J gene: TRBJ1-1
CDR3 DNA: TGTGCCAGTAGTATGACAGGGACTGAAGCTTTCTTT
CDR3 protein: CASSMTGTEAFF

CDR3 length: 13
D gene: NA
clone size: NA
V gene: TRBV7-9
J gene: TRBJ1-1
CDR3 DNA: TGTGCCAGCAGCTTAGCGGAGCTTACTGAAGCTTTCTTT
CDR3 protein: CASSLAELTEAFF

CDR3 length: 17
D gene: TRBD2
clone size: NA
V gene: TRBV5-6
J gene: TRBJ2-5
CDR3 DNA: TGTGCCAGCAGGGGGACTAGCGGGAGGGTCCTCAGAGAGACCCAGTACTTC
CDR3 protein: CASRGTSGRVLRETQYF

CDR3 length: 15
D gene: TRBD2
clone size: NA
V gene: TRBV2
J gene: TRBJ2-5
CDR3 DNA: TGTGCCAGCAGTGTAGCGGGAGGCCCCCAAGAGACCCAGTACTTC
CDR3 protein: CASSVAGGPQETQYF

CDR3 length: 14
D gene: NA
clone size: once
V gene: TRBV6-4
J gene: TRBJ2-2
CDR3 DNA: TGTGCCAGCAGAGCGGCCTGGAACACCGGGGAGCTGTTTTTT
CDR3 protein: CASRAAWNTGELFF

CDR3 length: 16
D gene: TRBD1
clone size: few
V gene: TRBV7-9
J gene: TRBJ2-2
CDR3 DNA: TGTGCCAGCAGCTCCTCCCTGACAGGGACCACCGGGGAGCTGTTTTTT
CDR3 protein: CASSSSLTGTTGELFF